These 9 T cell receptor beta chains were sequenced from one sample in a study of Ad26.COV2.S vaccination and SARS-CoV-2 variants. Here immunoSEQ multiplex PCR was the method, and the copy in TCRdb shows in-frame clones only, minus some. The repertoire has around 320,000 clones, about nine tenths of them found once; the top ten carry 3.4%. The sample's treatment: approximately 18 received Ad26.COV2.S at low or high dose, single or two shots; a few received placebo; per-sample allocation not given. Collection of the samples took place on day 63 after the first injection of vaccine or placebo. The sample here was peripheral blood, taken in a trial of Ad26.COV2.S vaccine versus placebo. Receptors were obtained from a person between 18 and 60 years old who received the Ad26.COV2.S COVID-19 vaccine or a placebo.

This rearrangement joins TRBV9 to TRBJ1-3, with D possibly being TRBD1 (5 bases). This CDR3 has 15 amino acids. With 4 bases removed from V and 0 bases from J, the gap between germline ends came to 11 bases. The germline V gene encodes CDR1 SGDLS and CDR2 YYNGEE. The CDR3 protein is CASSKTEGSGNTIYF. The CDR3 region has the DNA TGTGCCAGCAGCAAGACAGAAGGCTCTGGAAACACCATATATTTT.

This chain joins TRBV28 and TRBJ2-1, with D possibly matching TRBD2 (7 bases). This CDR3 is built from 16 residues. V shed 6 bases and J shed 2 bases, with 17 bases lying between them. Per germline, CDR1 MDHEN and CDR2 SYDVKM. The chain's CDR3 is CASRENGGLAYNEQFF. The CDR3 DNA sequence: TGTGCCAGCAGAGAAAACGGGGGGCTTGCCTACAATGAGCAGTTCTTC.

Comments on this clone: The sample has other DNA sequences that encode this CDR3 too. This chain uses TRBV18 with TRBJ1-1; 8 bases are shared with TRBD1. The CDR3 consists of 14 residues. Germline V gene sequence: CDR1 KGHSH, CDR2 LQKENI. V lost 3 bases to trimming and J lost 5 bases; unmatched junction nucleotides: 5. CDR3 in amino acids: CASSPDRGGTEAFF. The DNA of the CDR3 is TGTGCCAGCTCACCCGACAGGGGAGGTACTGAAGCTTTCTTT. Variable domain in full (rest from reference TRBV18 and TRBJ1-1): NAGVMQNPRHLVRRRGQEARLRCSPMKGHSHVYWYRQLPEEGLKFMVYLQKENIIDESGMPKERFSAEFPKEGPSILRIQQVVRGDSAAYFCASSPDRGGTEAFFGQGTRLTVV.

The chain employs TRBV6-1 and TRBJ2-5; 8 bases align to TRBD1. The germline V gene has CDR1 MNHNS and CDR2 SASEGT. This CDR3 contains 15 residues. With 3 bases clipped from V and 1 base from J, the junction kept 4 bases outside the gene matches. CDR3 sequence reads: CASSDFTGGQETQYF. In nucleotides, the CDR3 is TGTGCCAGCAGTGATTTCACAGGGGGCCAAGAGACCCAGTACTTC.

The chain recombines TRBV7-9 with TRBJ2-7; D remains ambiguous. Trimming removed 0 bases at V and 2 bases at J, with 11 bases between. CDR1 is SEHNR and CDR2 is FQNEAQ in the germline V gene (reference sequence). The CDR3 extends over 15 amino acids. In DNA form, the CDR3 reads TGTGCCAGCAGCTTAGCCTCGGGTGAGACCTACGAGCAGTACTTC. It yields the protein CASSLASGETYEQYF.

This clone has just one count. The chain has TRBV19 and TRBJ2-4; D gene uncertain. This CDR3 region has 14 residues. Per the germline V gene, CDR1 is LNHDA and CDR2 is SQIVND (reference sequence). Trimming stripped 3 bases from V and 7 bases from J, with 13 bases between. CDR3 protein: CASSMMVGRNIQYF. DNA of the CDR3: TGTGCCAGTAGTATGATGGTTGGGCGCAACATTCAGTACTTC.

This clone has more than one count but fewer than ten. The chain carries TRBV4-1 and TRBJ2-7; 12 bases are a match to TRBD2. The trim removed 6 bases at V and 4 bases at J, leaving 7 bases unmatched. Germline V lookup: CDR1 MGHRA, CDR2 YSYEKL. The CDR3 spans 15 residues. The CDR3 here is CASRPLAGGEYEQYF. Written as DNA, the CDR3 is TGCGCCAGCAGACCACTAGCGGGGGGTGAGTACGAGCAGTACTTC.

For the CDR3, the DNA is TGTGCCAGCAGCATGGACAGGGGGCCAGGAAACACCATATATTTT. Its protein is CASSMDRGPGNTIYF. The chain joins TRBV5-4 to TRBJ1-3; 11 nucleotides agree with TRBD1. The length of the CDR3 is 15 residues. Germline V gene lookup returns CDR1 SGHNT and CDR2 YYREEE (reference sequence). Trimming at V came to 4 bases and at J to 4 bases, leaving 4 bases not matched to a gene.

This sequence joins TRBV5-4 and TRBJ1-2; 8 nucleotides line up with TRBD1. Germline V gene data show CDR1 as SGHNT and CDR2 as YYREEE (reference sequence). The length of the CDR3 is 14 residues. V lost 4 bases, J lost 3 bases, and 5 bases stayed unmatched. The CDR3 reads CASSPDRADYGYTF. As DNA, the CDR3 is TGTGCCAGCAGCCCGGACAGGGCAGACTATGGCTACACCTTC.